The next 22 T cell receptor beta chains were all read from a single sample in a study of blood T cell repertoires in COVID-19. Generated by immunoSEQ multiplex PCR, the TCRdb table keeps only in-frame clones and is missing some. This table holds approximately 230,000 clones, 88% found once. Sequencing was performed on peripheral blood. The receptors originated from a woman aged 35 to 49 who had recovered from COVID-19.

The V gene is TRBV28, the J gene TRBJ2-5, with 8 bases matching TRBD2. CDR1 and CDR2 from the germline V gene are MDHEN and SYDVKM. V trimming: 3 bases; J trimming: 4 bases; junction bases outside the gene matches: 4. The CDR3 runs to 14 residues. CDR3: CASSLPRGGETQYF. In nucleotides, the CDR3 is TGTGCCAGCAGTTTGCCTCGGGGGGGAGAGACCCAGTACTTC.

This chain links TRBV4-2 with TRBJ1-2; 10 nucleotides agree with TRBD1. This CDR3 is 14 amino acids long. CDR1 LGHNA and CDR2 YNFKEQ come from the germline V gene. Trimming took 4 bases from V and 6 from J; bases not matched to a gene: 5. The CDR3 nucleotides read TGTGCCAGCAGCCCTAGGGGGACAGGGGATGGCTACACCTTC. Translation: CASSPRGTGDGYTF.

CDR3 nucleotides: TGTGCCAGCAGAGTGGCCCCAGGGGGCACTGAAGCTTTCTTT. This gives the protein CASRVAPGGTEAFF. The gene calls are TRBV2 and TRBJ1-1; 7 bases align to TRBD1. Germline assignment: CDR1 SNHLY and CDR2 FYNNEI. J lost 4 bases, V lost 6 bases, and 8 bases had no gene match. The CDR3 sequence is 14 residues long.

This chain links TRBV19 with TRBJ1-2, with 9 bases matching TRBD1. CDR1 and CDR2 from the germline V gene are LNHDA and SQIVND (reference sequence). The CDR3 extends over 15 amino acids. Losses at the gene ends were 8 bases for V and 6 bases for J; bases not matched to a gene: 13. The CDR3 sequence: CASQRAGTGNNGYTF. CDR3 DNA sequence: TGTGCCAGTCAGAGAGCCGGGACAGGGAACAATGGCTACACCTTC.

The V gene is TRBV5-1, the J gene TRBJ1-1; TRBD1 is a possible D gene (5 bases). This CDR3 contains 13 residues. Trimming removed 4 bases from V and 6 bases from J, with 13 bases in between. Per the germline V gene, CDR1 is SGHRS and CDR2 is YFSETQ. The CDR3 loop is CASSHVGVPEAFF. The CDR3 DNA follows: TGCGCCAGCAGCCACGTAGGGGTCCCTGAAGCTTTCTTT. The full variable domain, its missing parts supplied by reference TRBV5-1 and TRBJ1-1, is KAGVTQTPRYLIKTRGQQVTLSCSPISGHRSVSWYQQTPGQGLQFLFEYFSETQRNKGNFPGRFSGRQFSNSRSEMNVSTLELGDSALYLCASSHVGVPEAFFGQGTRLTVV.

The gene calls are TRBV7-6 and TRBJ2-3; 11 bases are shared with TRBD2. Germline lookup yields CDR1 SGHVS and CDR2 FNYEAQ. The CDR3 contains 16 residues. The junction had 5 bases not matched to a gene; V was cut back by 6 bases and J by 0 bases. The CDR3 nucleotides are TGTGCCAGCAGTGCCACTAGCGGGGGCAGCACAGATACGCAGTATTTT. Amino acids: CASSATSGGSTDTQYF.

V usage is TRBV19 and J usage is TRBJ2-7; no firm D call. CDR1 and CDR2 (germline): LNHDA, SQIVND (reference sequence). CDR3 length: 15 residues. V was cut by 0 bases and J by 9 bases, with 18 bases left in between. The CDR3 sequence is CASSIDSTPNLLQYF. CDR3 in DNA: TGTGCCAGTAGTATAGATTCCACTCCAAATCTGTTGCAGTACTTC.

Of note for this clone: Other nucleotide sequences from this sample produce the same CDR3. The gene calls are TRBV24-1 and TRBJ1-2, with D uncertain. This CDR3 spans 13 amino acids. Germline CDR1 is KGHDR and CDR2 is SFDVKD. The V end lost 4 bases, the J end lost 4 bases, and 9 bases lay between the germline ends. For the CDR3, the DNA is TGTGCCACCAGTGACCCCGGGGTCTATGGCTACACCTTC. As protein: CATSDPGVYGYTF.

The chain couples TRBV24-1 to TRBJ1-1; 8 bases are shared with TRBD1. CDR1 and CDR2 (germline): KGHDR, SFDVKD. The CDR3 runs to 14 residues. The V segment lost 6 bases and the J segment 4 bases; nucleotides outside the gene matches: 6. Here the CDR3 DNA reads TGTGCCACCAGTTCGACAGGGGCTCTCACTGAAGCTTTCTTT. The encoded protein is CATSSTGALTEAFF.

The chain couples TRBV6-5 to TRBJ2-1, with D possibly TRBD1 on 6 matching bases. Deletions cut 7 bases from V and 2 bases from J, with 15 bases between. The CDR3 spans 15 residues. From germline, CDR1 is MNHEY and CDR2 SVGAGI. The CDR3 loop reads CASTVGGKTYNEQFF. CDR3 coding DNA: TGTGCCAGCACCGTAGGGGGTAAGACCTACAATGAGCAGTTCTTC.

V is TRBV7-2 and J is TRBJ2-7; 7 positions match TRBD2. Germline V CDR1 and CDR2: SGHTA, FQGNSA. J lost 0 bases, V lost 5 bases, and 7 bases had no gene match. The CDR3 runs to 15 residues. CDR3 residues: CASSPARGSSYEQYF. The CDR3 region has the DNA TGTGCCAGCAGCCCCGCGCGGGGGTCCTCCTACGAGCAGTACTTC.

J is TRBJ2-5 and V is TRBV3-1 (or the pseudogene TRBV3-2), with D perhaps TRBD1 (7 bases). V shed 0 bases and J shed 4 bases, with 15 bases lying between them. CDR1 is LGHDT, CDR2 YNNKEL, per germline (reference sequence). This CDR3 has 16 amino acids. CDR3 protein: CASSQEVGQGGETQYF. CDR3 coding DNA: TGTGCCAGCAGCCAAGAGGTCGGGCAGGGGGGAGAGACCCAGTACTTC.

The rearrangement joins TRBV19 to TRBJ2-7, with 9 positions matching TRBD2. Per germline, CDR1 LNHDA and CDR2 SQIVND (reference sequence). Losses at the gene ends were 3 bases for V and 2 bases for J; bases not matched to a gene: 5. The CDR3 runs 15 residues. DNA for the CDR3: TGTGCCAGTAGTATGCTGGCGGGAGGGACCTACGAGCAGTACTTC. Its translation is CASSMLAGGTYEQYF.

The chain links TRBV7-2 to TRBJ2-1; D is perhaps TRBD2 (6 bases). Germline V gives CDR1 SGHTA, CDR2 FQGNSA. This CDR3 is built from 16 residues. V was trimmed by 5 bases and J by 1 base, leaving 15 bases between them. This CDR3 is CASSRRLAGSYNEQFF. Here the CDR3 DNA reads TGTGCCAGCAGCCGCCGTTTGGCGGGGTCCTACAATGAGCAGTTCTTC. The full variable domain, rest sourced from reference TRBV7-2 and TRBJ2-1, is GAGVSQSPSNKVTEKGKDVELRCDPISGHTALYWYRQSLGQGLEFLIYFQGNSAPDKSGLPSDRFSAERTGGSVSTLTIQRTQQEDSAVYLCASSRRLAGSYNEQFFGPGTRLTVL.

This chain connects TRBV27 to TRBJ1-2; unclear D gene. From germline, CDR1 is MNHEY and CDR2 SMNVEV (reference sequence). The CDR3 totals 15 residues. V was cut by 3 bases and J by 4 bases, with 15 bases left in between. The CDR3 sequence is CASSFAGKESYGYTF. CDR3 nucleotides: TGTGCCAGCAGTTTCGCGGGGAAAGAAAGCTATGGCTACACCTTC.

This clone has more than one count but fewer than ten. V is TRBV30 and J is TRBJ2-7; D is ambiguous. The CDR3 runs 17 residues. CDR1 and CDR2 (germline): GTSNPN, SVGIG (reference sequence). V lost 2 bases, J lost 5 bases, and 25 bases lay in between. The CDR3: CAWSFPWVSLRSDEQYF. The CDR3 DNA reads TGTGCCTGGAGTTTCCCCTGGGTTAGCTTGAGAAGTGACGAGCAGTACTTC.

V and J are TRBV5-1 and TRBJ2-3; a weak D match, TRBD2 (6 bases). The CDR3 consists of 14 residues. Trimming pared 5 bases from V and 2 bases from J, leaving 12 bases between. CDR1 is SGHRS and CDR2 is YFSETQ in the germline V gene. The CDR3 DNA follows: TGCGCCAGCAGAGCCGGCGGGGTCACAGATACGCAGTATTTT. Protein sequence: CASRAGGVTDTQYF. The full variable domain, its missing parts supplied by reference TRBV5-1 and TRBJ2-3, is KAGVTQTPRYLIKTRGQQVTLSCSPISGHRSVSWYQQTPGQGLQFLFEYFSETQRNKGNFPGRFSGRQFSNSRSEMNVSTLELGDSALYLCASRAGGVTDTQYFGPGTRLTVL.

J is TRBJ1-5 and V is TRBV6-1; TRBD1 aligns across 8 bases. CDR3 length: 17 amino acids. V shed 4 bases, J shed 0 bases, and the junction held 8 bases outside the gene matches. CDR1 is MNHNS and CDR2 is SASEGT in the germline V gene. The CDR3 region has the DNA TGTGCCAGCAGTGGGCACGGACAGGGTAATAGCAATCAGCCCCAGCATTTT. Translated, it gives CASSGHGQGNSNQPQHF.

This chain connects TRBV7-8 to TRBJ1-1; D possibly corresponds to TRBD1 (5 bases). V lost 5 bases to trimming and J lost 2 bases, with 15 bases between them. The CDR3 consists of 15 residues. Germline values: CDR1 SGHVS, CDR2 FQNEAQ. CDR3 sequence (DNA): TGTGCCAGCAGCCCTCGGGGGGTAGGCAACACTGAAGCTTTCTTT. Amino acids: CASSPRGVGNTEAFF.

Worth noting for this clone: Other DNA sequences in this specimen translate into the identical CDR3. V gene TRBV12-3 or TRBV12-4 combines with J gene TRBJ2-1, with D possibly matching TRBD2 (6 bases). V was clipped by 3 bases and J by 10 bases, with 7 bases between them. The CDR3 consists of 11 residues. The CDR3 DNA reads as TGTGCCAGCAGTTTTCGGGGGGAGCAGTTCTTC. This gives the protein CASSFRGEQFF.

V and J are TRBV24-1 and TRBJ1-5; D is unclear. The CDR3 runs 14 residues. Trimming pared 3 bases from V and 1 base from J, leaving 6 bases between. Germline values: CDR1 KGHDR, CDR2 SFDVKD. CDR3 bases: TGTGCCACCAGTGATACATTCAGCAATCAGCCCCAGCATTTT. Protein: CATSDTFSNQPQHF.

The chain links TRBV5-4 to TRBJ2-7; TRBD1 agrees at 10 bases. Trimming cost V 3 bases and J 4 bases; bases outside gene matches: 4. Germline V gene sequence: CDR1 SGHNT, CDR2 YYREEE (reference sequence). The CDR3 runs to 14 residues. The CDR3 DNA reads TGTGCCAGCAGCTCGACAGGGGGCGGTTACGAGCAGTACTTC. Translated, it gives CASSSTGGGYEQYF.